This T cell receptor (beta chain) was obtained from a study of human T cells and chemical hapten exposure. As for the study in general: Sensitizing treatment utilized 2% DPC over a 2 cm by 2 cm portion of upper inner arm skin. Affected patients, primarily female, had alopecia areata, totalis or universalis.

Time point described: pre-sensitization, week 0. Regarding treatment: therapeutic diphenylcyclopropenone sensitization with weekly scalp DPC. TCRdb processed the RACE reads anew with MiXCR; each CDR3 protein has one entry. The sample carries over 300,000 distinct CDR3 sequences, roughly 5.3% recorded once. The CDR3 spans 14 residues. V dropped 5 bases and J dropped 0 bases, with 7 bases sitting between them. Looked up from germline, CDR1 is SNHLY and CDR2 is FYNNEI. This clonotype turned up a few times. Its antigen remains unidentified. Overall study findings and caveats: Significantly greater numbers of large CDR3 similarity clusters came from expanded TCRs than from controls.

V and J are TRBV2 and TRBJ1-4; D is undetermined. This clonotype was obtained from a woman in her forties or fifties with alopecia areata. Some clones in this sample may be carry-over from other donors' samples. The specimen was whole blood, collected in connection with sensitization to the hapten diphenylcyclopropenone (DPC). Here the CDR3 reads CASSITATNEKLFF. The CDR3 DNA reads TGTGCCAGCAGTATCACTGCAACTAATGAAAAACTGTTTTTT.